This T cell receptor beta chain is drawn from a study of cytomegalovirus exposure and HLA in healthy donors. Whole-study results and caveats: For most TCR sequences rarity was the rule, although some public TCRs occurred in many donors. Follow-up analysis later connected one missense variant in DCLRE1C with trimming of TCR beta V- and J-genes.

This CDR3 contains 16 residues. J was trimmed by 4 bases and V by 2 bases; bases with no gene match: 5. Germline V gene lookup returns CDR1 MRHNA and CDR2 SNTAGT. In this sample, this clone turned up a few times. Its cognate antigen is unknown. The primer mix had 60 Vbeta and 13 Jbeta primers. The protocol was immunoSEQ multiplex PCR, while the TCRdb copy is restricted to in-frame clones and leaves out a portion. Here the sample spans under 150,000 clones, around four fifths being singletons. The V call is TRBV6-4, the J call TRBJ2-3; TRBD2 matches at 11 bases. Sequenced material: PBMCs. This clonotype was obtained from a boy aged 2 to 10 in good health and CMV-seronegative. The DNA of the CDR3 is TGTGCCAGCAGTGACGTAGCGGGGGGGCCCTCAGATACGCAGTATTTT. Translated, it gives CASSDVAGGPSDTQYF.